This T cell receptor beta chain was sequenced in a study of CD8+CD57+ T cells in acquired aplastic anemia. About the study: Average DNA yield from sorted CD4+ and CD8+ cells was around 3 ug. Study-wide findings and caveats: The number of CD8+ CDR3 sequences shared by patients and controls was twenty-nine. Patients were compared with controls for CD8+ Simpson's diversity, and no significant difference emerged.

Profiles of TCR beta VDJ and CDR3 were generated from a genomic DNA template. TCRdb reprocessed the reads with MiXCR, giving one entry per CDR3 protein. The data show over 100,000 distinct CDR3 sequences, around 41% seen once. This CDR3 has 13 residues. The germline CDR1 and CDR2 sequences are MDHEN and SYDVKM. Trimming cost V 6 bases and J 1 base, with 6 bases left between them. This clonotype was recorded at least ten times. Its antigen is still unknown. Sequencing input: sorted CD4+, CD8+, or CD8+CD57+ T cells (not recorded which) from PBMCs. This clonotype was obtained from a human donor in good health, serving as a control. The J gene is TRBJ2-2, the V gene TRBV28; D unclear. The CDR3 loop is CASSLGNTGELFF. The CDR3 coding sequence is TGTGCCAGCAGCTTAGGGAACACCGGGGAGCTGTTTTTT.